This TCR beta chain was identified in a study of chemoradiotherapy in HPV16-positive cancers. Study-level background: Candidate HPV-specific clones and shared TCR motifs came from a couple of HPV16-positive patients.

In its sample, this clone was seen a few times. Antigen specificity is unknown. V shed 4 bases and J 1 base; nucleotides not matched to a gene: 10. CDR1 is PRHDT, CDR2 FYEKMQ, per germline (reference sequence). The CDR3 totals 16 residues. Over chemoradiotherapy, repertoires were sampled more than once. General study points: Non-HPV-specific T cells did not expand in tumors during treatment, whereas candidate HPV-specific clones and E7-related motifs did. For HPV16-positive patients, expanding HPV-responsive T cells associated with longer recurrence-free survival.

The table came from immunoSEQ multiplex PCR; TCRdb's copy has only in-frame clones and leaves some out. The sample includes around 40,000 clones, about 77% seen only once; the top ten take under 5.5%. The TCR comes from a human donor with HPV-associated anogenital cancer. This specimen was blood, taken from a patient who underwent chemoradiotherapy. The chain uses TRBV13 and TRBJ2-7; TRBD2 agrees at 7 bases. The CDR3 DNA reads TGTGCCAGCAGCTACGAGGGAGGGTCACGGTCCTACGAGCAGTACTTC. Protein: CASSYEGGSRSYEQYF.